The text below deals with one T cell receptor (beta chain). This specimen comes from a study of monozygotic twins with inflammatory bowel disease. TCRdb reprocessed the 5' RACE reads, with one entry per CDR3 protein and no DNA. Here the sample table reports about 210,000 distinct CDR3 sequences. Per germline, CDR1 SEHNR and CDR2 FQNEAQ (reference sequence). The CDR3 spans 15 residues. The sample taken for sequencing was blood. The receptor comes from a human donor with ulcerative colitis or Crohn's disease, or a healthy co-twin of an affected twin (not recorded which). The chain uses TRBV7-9 and TRBJ1-1. The CDR3 sequence: CASSFLGGADTEAFF.